A single sample gave rise to the 10 T cell receptor beta chains below, sequenced in a study of cytomegalovirus exposure and HLA in healthy donors. Profiling relied on immunoSEQ multiplex PCR, and the TCRdb table lists in-frame clones only, not all of them. The table lists over 85,000 clones, around 87% of them singletons. Material for sequencing was PBMCs. The receptors stem from a woman in her twenties or thirties in good health and CMV-seropositive.

The rearrangement uses TRBV5-4 and TRBJ1-1, with D possibly matching TRBD1 (5 bases). Germline V lookup: CDR1 SGHNT, CDR2 YYREEE (reference sequence). The CDR3 loop spans 14 amino acids. V dropped 4 bases and J dropped 1 base, with 11 bases sitting between them. The CDR3: CASSGLGGNTEAFF. The DNA for the CDR3 is TGTGCCAGCAGCGGGTTGGGGGGGAACACTGAAGCTTTCTTT.

V usage is TRBV29-1 and J usage is TRBJ2-5; TRBD2 is a possible D gene (6 bases). The germline gives CDR1 SQVTM, CDR2 ANQGSEA. CDR3 length: 13 amino acids. With 3 bases removed from V and 4 bases from J, the gap between germline ends came to 12 bases. Written as DNA, the CDR3 is TGCAGCGTTGATGGCGGGGATCGAGAGACCCAGTACTTC. Translated, it gives CSVDGGDRETQYF. The whole variable domain, filled in from reference TRBV29-1 and TRBJ2-5, reads SAVISQKPSRDICQRGTSLTIQCQVDSQVTMMFWYRQQPGQSLTLIATANQGSEATYESGFVIDKFPISRPNLTFSTLTVSNMSPEDSSIYLCSVDGGDRETQYFGPGTRLLVL.

This clone appeared a single time. The gene calls are TRBV5-1 and TRBJ2-3; 7 nucleotides line up with TRBD2. With 4 bases clipped from V and 4 bases from J, the junction kept 12 bases outside the gene matches. The length of the CDR3 is 16 residues. Looked up from germline, CDR1 is SGHRS and CDR2 is YFSETQ. The CDR3 is CASSLIGSGTPDTQYF. In DNA form, the CDR3 reads TGCGCCAGCAGCCTAATCGGGAGCGGGACCCCAGATACGCAGTATTTT.

The chain is built from TRBV6-5 and TRBJ2-7; D is perhaps TRBD1 (5 bases). The V and J ends lost 2 bases and 5 bases respectively, with 10 bases between them. This CDR3 has 13 amino acids. The germline gives CDR1 MNHEY, CDR2 SVGAGI. The CDR3 DNA reads TGTGCCAGCAGTTACCCAGGGTCCCACGAGCAGTACTTC. Translating gives CASSYPGSHEQYF.

The rearrangement links TRBV15 to TRBJ2-7, with TRBD1 matching over 7 bases. Germline V gene lookup returns CDR1 LNHNV and CDR2 YYDKDF (reference sequence). The length of the CDR3 is 13 residues. J was trimmed by 6 bases and V by 2 bases; bases with no gene match: 4. In DNA form, the CDR3 reads TGTGCCACCAGCAGAACAGGGGTGTTCGAGCAGTACTTC. This sequence encodes CATSRTGVFEQYF.

The V and J genes are TRBV28 and TRBJ2-7, with TRBD2 matching over 8 bases. The germline CDR1 and CDR2 sequences are MDHEN and SYDVKM. With V trimmed by 5 bases and J by 2 bases, 14 bases remained unmatched. This CDR3 has 17 amino acids. The CDR3 reads CASSPLGRAGAPYEQYF. Here the CDR3 DNA reads TGTGCCAGCAGTCCCCTTGGGAGAGCGGGGGCCCCCTACGAGCAGTACTTC. The variable domain in full, completed from reference TRBV28 and TRBJ2-7, reads DVKVTQSSRYLVKRTGEKVFLECVQDMDHENMFWYRQDPGLGLRLIYFSYDVKMKEKGDIPEGYSVSREKKERFSLILESASTNQTSMYLCASSPLGRAGAPYEQYFGPGTRLTVT.

The CDR3 reads CAISIDRYNEQFF. The CDR3 nucleotides are TGTGCCATCAGTATCGACAGGTACAATGAGCAGTTCTTC. V is TRBV10-3 and J is TRBJ2-1; a weak D match, TRBD1 (6 bases). CDR3 length: 13 residues. Trimming left V 5 bases short and J 4 bases short, with 9 bases between. Germline CDR1 ENHRY, CDR2 SYGVKD.

The chain combines TRBV13 with TRBJ2-1; D perhaps matches TRBD1 (6 bases). The CDR3 runs to 15 residues. In germline, CDR1 is PRHDT, CDR2 FYEKMQ (reference sequence). Trimming took 0 bases from V and 7 from J, leaving 13 bases between them. CDR3 in amino acids: CASSLGGAKGNEQFF. DNA for the CDR3: TGTGCCAGCAGCTTAGGGGGGGCTAAAGGGAATGAGCAGTTCTTC.

This chain connects TRBV4-3 to TRBJ2-1, with a weak D call TRBD2 (5 bases). With 4 bases removed from V and 0 bases from J, the gap between germline ends came to 13 bases. The V gene's germline CDR1 is LGHNA and CDR2 YSLEER. There are 16 residues in the CDR3. CDR3 coding DNA: TGCGCCAGCAGCCCAGACGCGAGGGACTCCTACAATGAGCAGTTCTTC. Encoded protein: CASSPDARDSYNEQFF.

The chain recombines TRBV5-1 with TRBJ2-7; 9 bases match TRBD1. Per the germline V gene, CDR1 is SGHRS and CDR2 is YFSETQ. The CDR3 runs 16 residues. Trimming took 4 bases from V and 5 from J; bases not matched to a gene: 13. This CDR3 reads CASSLPTGTGSDEQYF. In nucleotides, the CDR3 is TGCGCCAGCAGCCTACCGACCGGGACAGGGTCCGACGAGCAGTACTTC.